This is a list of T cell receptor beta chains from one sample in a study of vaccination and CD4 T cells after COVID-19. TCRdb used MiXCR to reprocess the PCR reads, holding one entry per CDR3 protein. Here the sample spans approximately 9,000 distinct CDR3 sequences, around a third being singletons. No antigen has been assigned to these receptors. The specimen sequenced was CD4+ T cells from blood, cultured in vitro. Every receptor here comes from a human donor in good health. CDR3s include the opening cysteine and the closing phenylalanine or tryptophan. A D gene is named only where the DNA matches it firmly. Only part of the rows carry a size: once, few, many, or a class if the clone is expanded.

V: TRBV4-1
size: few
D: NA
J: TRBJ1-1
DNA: TGCGCCAGCAGCCTGATGACGGAGAACACTGAAGCTTTCTTT
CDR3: CASSLMTENTEAFF

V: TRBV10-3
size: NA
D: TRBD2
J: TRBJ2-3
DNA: TGTGCCATCAGTGGAAGCGGGACTTCGGATACGCAGTATTTT
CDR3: CAISGSGTSDTQYF

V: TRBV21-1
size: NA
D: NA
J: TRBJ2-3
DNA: TGTGCCAGCAGCAAAGCGCTTTCGGTAGCGACAGATACGCAGTATTTT
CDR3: CASSKALSVATDTQYF

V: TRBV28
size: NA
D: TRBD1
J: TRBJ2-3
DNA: TGTGCCACCCGAAGGGCAGGGGGCGCAGATACGCAGTATTTT
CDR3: CATRRAGGADTQYF

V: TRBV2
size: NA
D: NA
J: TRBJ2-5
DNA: TGTGCCAGCAGTGTGGGGCCGGAGGAGGCCCAGTACTTC
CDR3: CASSVGPEEAQYF

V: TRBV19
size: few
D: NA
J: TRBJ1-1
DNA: TGTGCCAGTAGGGTGGGGATGGAGGGCACTGAAGCTTTCTTT
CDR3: CASRVGMEGTEAFF

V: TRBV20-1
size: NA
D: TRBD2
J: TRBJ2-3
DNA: TGCAGTGCTACAGAAGTAGCGGGAAGAACAGATACGCAGTATTTT
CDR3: CSATEVAGRTDTQYF

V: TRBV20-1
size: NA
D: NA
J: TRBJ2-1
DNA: TGCAGTGCCGTTGCTAGCCTGAGGATCAATGAGCAGTTCTTC
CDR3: CSAVASLRINEQFF

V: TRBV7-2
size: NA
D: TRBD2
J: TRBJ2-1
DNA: TGTGCCAGCAGCTTAAGGACTAGCGGGAGGAATGAGCAGTTCTTC
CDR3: CASSLRTSGRNEQFF

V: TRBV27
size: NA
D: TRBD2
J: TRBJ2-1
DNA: TGTGCCAGCAGTCACGGGACTAGCGGGATCGGGAATGAGCAGTTCTTC
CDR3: CASSHGTSGIGNEQFF

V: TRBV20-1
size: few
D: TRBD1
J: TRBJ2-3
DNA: TGCAGTGCTTACCGGGACAGGTTTAATACGCAGTATTTT
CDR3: CSAYRDRFNTQYF

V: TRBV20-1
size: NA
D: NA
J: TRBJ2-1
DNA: TGCAGTGTGGGTACTGACTACCCTTTTTCCCATGAGCAGTTCTTC
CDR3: CSVGTDYPFSHEQFF

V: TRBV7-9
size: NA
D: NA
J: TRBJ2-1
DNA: TGTGCCAGCAGCTTAGTGGAGAGCTCCTACAATGAGCAGTTCTTC
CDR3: CASSLVESSYNEQFF

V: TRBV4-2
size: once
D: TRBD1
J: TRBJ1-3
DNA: TGTGCCAGCAGCCGGGACAGGGTAGATGGAAACACCATATATTTT
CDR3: CASSRDRVDGNTIYF

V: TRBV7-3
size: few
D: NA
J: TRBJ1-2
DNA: TGTGCCAGCAGCTTAGACGGGGGGCGCAACTATGGCTACACCTTC
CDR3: CASSLDGGRNYGYTF

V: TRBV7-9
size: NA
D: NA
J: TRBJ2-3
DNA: TGTGCCAGCAGCAGGGAGACAGATACGCAGTATTTT
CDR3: CASSRETDTQYF

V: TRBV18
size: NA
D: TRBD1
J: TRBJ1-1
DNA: TGTGCCAGCTCACCACCCGCGACGGGACAGGGTGAAGCTTTCTTT
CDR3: CASSPPATGQGEAFF

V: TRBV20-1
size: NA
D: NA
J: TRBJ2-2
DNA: TGCAGTGCTCTCTCCGGGCGAAACACCGGGGAGCTGTTTTTT
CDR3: CSALSGRNTGELFF

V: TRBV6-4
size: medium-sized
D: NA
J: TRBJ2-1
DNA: TGTGCCAGCGCCCTCGTGGAGGGAGGCAATGAGCAGTTCTTC
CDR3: CASALVEGGNEQFF

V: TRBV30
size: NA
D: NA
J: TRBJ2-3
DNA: TGTGCCTGGACAACCATGCCAGATACGCAGTATTTT
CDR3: CAWTTMPDTQYF

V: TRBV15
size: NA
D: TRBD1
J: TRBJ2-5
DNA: TGTGCCACCAGCAGAGACCCGACAGGGGATGAGACCCAGTACTTC
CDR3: CATSRDPTGDETQYF

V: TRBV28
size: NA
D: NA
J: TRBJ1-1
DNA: TGTGCCAGCAGTTCCCCCCACCTTGGGAACACTGAAGCTTTCTTT
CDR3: CASSSPHLGNTEAFF

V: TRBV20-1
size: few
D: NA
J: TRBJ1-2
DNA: TGCAGTGCTAGAGATCCCATATTGACAAGTCAAAACAATGGCTACACCTTC
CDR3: CSARDPILTSQNNGYTF

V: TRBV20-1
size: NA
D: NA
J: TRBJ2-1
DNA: TGCAGTGCTAGAGAGGGAGGCTTTGGAGTGGCCTACAATGAGCAGTTCTTC
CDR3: CSAREGGFGVAYNEQFF

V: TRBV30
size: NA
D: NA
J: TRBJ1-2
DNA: TGTGCCTGGAGCACACGCTATGGCTACACCTTC
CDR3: CAWSTRYGYTF

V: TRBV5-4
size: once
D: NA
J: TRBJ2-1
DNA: TGTGCCAGCAGCTTGGGACTGGAGCAGTTCTTC
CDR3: CASSLGLEQFF

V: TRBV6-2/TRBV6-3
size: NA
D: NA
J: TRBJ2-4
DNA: TGTGCCAGCAGTTTAGACCCTGGAGGGGCCAAAAACATTCAGTACTTC
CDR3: CASSLDPGGAKNIQYF

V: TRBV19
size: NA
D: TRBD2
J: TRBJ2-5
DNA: TGTGCCAGTAGTATGACAACTCGGACTAGCGGGGTTCGAGAGACCCAGTACTTC
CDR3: CASSMTTRTSGVRETQYF

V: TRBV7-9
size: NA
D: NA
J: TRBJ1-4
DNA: TGTGCCAGCAGCTTATGGGCAACTAATGAAAAACTGTTTTTT
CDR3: CASSLWATNEKLFF

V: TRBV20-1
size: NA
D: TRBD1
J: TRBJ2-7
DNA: TGCAGTGCTAAACAGGGGCCGTACGAGCAGTACTTC
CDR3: CSAKQGPYEQYF

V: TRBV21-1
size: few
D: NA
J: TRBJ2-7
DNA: TGTGCCAGCAGCCATCAGGGAGTTACTAGCTCCTACGAGCAGTACTTC
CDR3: CASSHQGVTSSYEQYF

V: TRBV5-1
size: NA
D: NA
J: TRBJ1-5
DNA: TGCGCCAGCAGCTTTGCAGGGGACGGCAATCAGCCCCAGCATTTT
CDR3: CASSFAGDGNQPQHF

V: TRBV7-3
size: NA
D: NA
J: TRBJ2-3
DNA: TGTGCCAGCACCAAAGCAGATACGCAGTATTTT
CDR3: CASTKADTQYF

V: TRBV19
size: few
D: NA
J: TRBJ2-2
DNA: TGTGCCTCTGCGGAGGTAAGGACCGGGGAGCTGTTTTTT
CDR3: CASAEVRTGELFF

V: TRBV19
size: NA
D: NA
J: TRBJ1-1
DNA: TGTGCCAGTAAAAAGGGGTTCACTGAAGCTTTCTTT
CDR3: CASKKGFTEAFF

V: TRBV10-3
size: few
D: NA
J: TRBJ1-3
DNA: TGTGCCATCAGACAGTCGAGCTCTGGAAACACCATATATTTT
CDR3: CAIRQSSSGNTIYF

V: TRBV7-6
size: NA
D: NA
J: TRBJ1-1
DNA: TGTGCCAGCAGCTTCCAGGACAGTCCGAACACTGAAGCTTTCTTT
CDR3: CASSFQDSPNTEAFF

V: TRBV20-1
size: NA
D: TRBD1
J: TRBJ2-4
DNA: TGCAGTGCTAGTTTTGGCGACAGGGCAGCCAAAAACATTCAGTACTTC
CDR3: CSASFGDRAAKNIQYF

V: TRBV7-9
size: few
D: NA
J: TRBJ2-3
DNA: TGTGCCAGCAGCTTACGTGGACTTTCAGATACGCAGTATTTT
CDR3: CASSLRGLSDTQYF

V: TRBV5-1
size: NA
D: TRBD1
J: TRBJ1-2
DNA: TGCGCCAGCAGCTGGGGACAGGCTTATGGCTACACCTTC
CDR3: CASSWGQAYGYTF